The 13 T cell receptor beta chains below come from one sample, sequenced in a study of T cells of healthy individuals. TCRdb processed the 5' RACE reads anew with MiXCR; each CDR3 protein has one entry. The sample holds around 100,000 distinct CDR3 sequences, approximately 15% seen once. Receptors were obtained from a human donor in good health.

CDR3 loop: CASSLDRGINEKLFF. The CDR3 nucleotides read TGTGCCAGCAGCTTAGACAGGGGGATTAATGAAAAACTGTTTTTT. The rearrangement links TRBV7-8 to TRBJ1-4, with 8 bases identical to TRBD1. The CDR3 loop spans 15 amino acids. V shed 1 base, J shed 4 bases, and the junction held 2 bases outside the gene matches. The germline V gene encodes CDR1 SGHVS and CDR2 FQNEAQ.

The V gene is TRBV18, the J gene TRBJ2-7; tentative D call: TRBD1 (5 bases). The germline gives CDR1 KGHSH, CDR2 LQKENI. V was trimmed by 6 bases and J by 5 bases, leaving 11 bases between them. CDR3 length equals 12 residues. Here the CDR3 DNA reads TGTGCCAGCTCGGACAAAAAGGACGAGCAGTACTTC. Encoded protein: CASSDKKDEQYF.

This clonotype was observed a few times. The J gene is TRBJ2-3, the V gene TRBV5-1; 8 positions match TRBD2. CDR1 is SGHRS and CDR2 is YFSETQ in the germline V gene. Trimming removed 4 bases from V and 3 bases from J; junction bases left unmatched: 10. There are 16 residues in the CDR3. The CDR3 region is CASSTALAGFTDTQYF. As DNA, the CDR3 is TGCGCCAGCAGCACGGCCTTAGCGGGGTTTACAGATACGCAGTATTTT.

The rearrangement uses TRBV3-1 and TRBJ2-3, with 10 positions matching TRBD1. This CDR3 has 17 amino acids. CDR1 is LGHDT and CDR2 is YNNKEL in the germline V gene (reference sequence). The junction had 14 bases not matched to a gene; V was cut back by 4 bases and J by 7 bases. The CDR3 region has the DNA TGTGCCAGCAGCCTGGGGACGACAGGGGGCAAGGGAAATACGCAGTATTTT. It translates to CASSLGTTGGKGNTQYF.

The rearrangement uses TRBV7-2 and TRBJ2-1, with D unresolved. The CDR3 is made up of 13 amino acids. Deletions cut 7 bases from V and 9 bases from J, with 16 bases between. Germline CDR1 SGHTA, CDR2 FQGNSA. CDR3 sequence: CASTLGSDGEQFF. The CDR3 nucleotides are TGTGCCAGCACCCTTGGGTCGGACGGTGAGCAGTTCTTC. Looking up the rest from reference TRBV7-2 and TRBJ2-1 gives the full variable domain: GAGVSQSPSNKVTEKGKDVELRCDPISGHTALYWYRQSLGQGLEFLIYFQGNSAPDKSGLPSDRFSAERTGGSVSTLTIQRTQQEDSAVYLCASTLGSDGEQFFGPGTRLTVL.

This chain uses TRBV25-1 with TRBJ2-3; maybe TRBD2 (6 bases). The CDR3 length is 17 residues. Trimming cost V 6 bases and J 0 bases, with 19 bases left between them. Per germline, CDR1 MGHDK and CDR2 SYGVNS. CDR3 in DNA: TGTGCCAGCAGCCCGTACCTTCGCGGGAAAAGCACAGATACGCAGTATTTT. It yields the protein CASSPYLRGKSTDTQYF.

The DNA of the CDR3 is TGTGCCAGCGTAGCGGGGGGGCCAGGCAATGAGCAGTTCTTC. It yields the protein CASVAGGPGNEQFF. J is TRBJ2-1 and V is TRBV27; 11 bases agree with TRBD2. The CDR3 loop spans 14 amino acids. Germline V gene lookup returns CDR1 MNHEY and CDR2 SMNVEV (reference sequence). The V gene end was trimmed by 8 bases and the J gene end by 6 bases; junction bases not matched to a gene: 6.

The J gene is TRBJ1-5, the V gene TRBV6-1; D is ambiguous. Per the germline V gene, CDR1 is MNHNS and CDR2 is SASEGT. CDR3 length equals 14 residues. The ends were cut back, 8 bases at V and 9 bases at J, with 20 bases in the middle. CDR3: CASELDYQWGPQHF. The CDR3 DNA follows: TGTGCCAGCGAATTAGACTACCAGTGGGGGCCCCAGCATTTT.

At least ten counts were recorded for this clonotype. The chain uses TRBV20-1 and TRBJ2-2; 7 positions agree with TRBD1. The CDR3 covers 15 residues. The ends lost 2 bases at V and 7 bases at J; junction bases unmatched: 10. Germline loops: CDR1 DFQATT, CDR2 SNEGSKA (reference sequence). CDR3 nucleotides: TGCAGTGCTAGACCGCTTCAGGGGGTCGGCGGGGAGCTGTTTTTT. This gives the protein CSARPLQGVGGELFF.

This clonotype was seen only a few times. The chain carries TRBV27 and TRBJ1-6; 9 bases align to TRBD1. CDR1 and CDR2 (germline): MNHEY, SMNVEV (reference sequence). V lost 5 bases to trimming and J lost 10 bases; unmatched junction nucleotides: 6. The CDR3 length is 14 residues. The CDR3 coding sequence is TGTGCCAGCAGTCTGGACAGGGGTCGGTCACCCCTCCACTTT. This translates into CASSLDRGRSPLHF.

In this sample, this clonotype turned up a few times. J is TRBJ1-2 and V is TRBV7-2; TRBD1 aligns across 7 bases. The V segment lost 6 bases and the J segment 8 bases; nucleotides outside the gene matches: 12. Germline V lookup: CDR1 SGHTA, CDR2 FQGNSA. This CDR3 spans 14 amino acids. CDR3 nucleotides: TGTGCCAGCAGTCCACAGGGGAAGGTCGGCGGCTACACCTTC. Its translation is CASSPQGKVGGYTF.

This clonotype ranks as medium-sized. V gene TRBV7-9 combines with J gene TRBJ1-4; unclear D gene. The germline V gene has CDR1 SEHNR and CDR2 FQNEAQ (reference sequence). The CDR3 spans 15 residues. V lost 3 bases, J lost 0 bases, and 8 bases lay in between. The CDR3 protein is CASSFPSATNEKLFF. The CDR3 nucleotides read TGTGCCAGCAGCTTCCCGTCCGCAACTAATGAAAAACTGTTTTTT.

This sequence joins TRBV20-1 and TRBJ2-1, with D possibly TRBD1 on 5 matching bases. The CDR3 runs to 14 residues. Germline-derived CDR1 and CDR2 are DFQATT and SNEGSKA (reference sequence). Trimming removed 3 bases from V and 7 bases from J, with 16 bases in between. In DNA, the CDR3 is TGCAGTGCTAGTCTAGGGGTTGAGAGAAATGAGCAGTTCTTC. It codes for CSASLGVERNEQFF.